This entry lists 26 T cell receptor beta chains sequenced from one sample in a study of T cells in Graves' hyperthyroidism and ophthalmopathy (dated by TCRdb to the late 2010s). Preparation of the library involved multiplex PCR. Instrument on record: Illumina HiSeq 2000. Amplification of TCR beta CDR3 regions was carried out from RNA transcripts. The first round of RT-PCR for the TCR CDR3 was performed with the HTBI primer set and the Qiagen OneStep RT-PCR kit. TCRdb reworked the public reads: Q25 trimming with fastp, MiXCR clone assembly, productive beta chains retained. Identical CDR3 proteins give one entry, which carries the most common genes and DNA. The sample includes over 250,000 distinct CDR3 sequences, with 20% to 25% observed a single time. The ten largest clones add up to approximately 25% of the sample. The sample comprised blood. These receptors originate from a man aged 35 to 55 with Graves' hyperthyroidism that later progressed to Graves' ophthalmopathy.

The chain combines TRBV27 with TRBJ1-5; the D gene is possibly TRBD1 (5 bases). The CDR3 runs to 15 residues. Trimming pared 4 bases from V and 5 bases from J, leaving 15 bases between. Germline CDR1 and CDR2: MNHEY and SMNVEV (reference sequence). The DNA for the CDR3 is TGTGCCAGCAGTTCCGCCGGGCAGGGTGATCAGCCCCAGCATTTT. Residues: CASSSAGQGDQPQHF.

This clonotype was seen repeatedly, ten times or more. The V and J genes are TRBV20-1 and TRBJ1-1; TRBD1 aligns across 7 bases. CDR1 and CDR2 (germline): DFQATT, SNEGSKA (reference sequence). The V and J ends lost 0 bases and 6 bases, in that order; junction bases with no gene match: 7. The CDR3 is made up of 14 amino acids. The CDR3 nucleotides read TGCAGTGCTAGAGATCTGGCGCAGGGGGCTGAAGCTTTCTTT. Protein sequence: CSARDLAQGAEAFF.

Many counts were recorded for this clonotype. The J gene is TRBJ2-7, the V gene TRBV6-5, with 7 bases aligning to TRBD2. Germline CDR1 is MNHEY and CDR2 is SVGAGI. Trimming removed 0 bases from V and 4 bases from J; junction bases left unmatched: 15. The CDR3 consists of 18 residues. The CDR3 protein is CASSYSMAGDGGVYEQYF. CDR3 sequence (DNA): TGTGCCAGCAGTTACTCGATGGCGGGAGACGGAGGGGTTTACGAGCAGTACTTC.

This clonotype occurred many times. The chain is built from TRBV3-1 and TRBJ2-5; D possibly uses TRBD1 or TRBD2 (5 bases each). The germline V gene has CDR1 LGHDT and CDR2 YNNKEL (reference sequence). V gave up 3 bases and J gave up 8 bases, with 13 bases separating them. This CDR3 spans 13 amino acids. The CDR3 sequence is CASSHPPWDTQYF. CDR3 DNA sequence: TGTGCCAGCAGCCACCCTCCCTGGGACACCCAGTACTTC.

In this sample, this clonotype turned up many times. This rearrangement joins TRBV28 to TRBJ2-7; D is uncertain. V was shortened by 5 bases and J by 0 bases, with 11 bases between the two germline ends. CDR3 length: 14 residues. Germline CDR1 and CDR2: MDHEN and SYDVKM. The CDR3 nucleotides are TGTGCCAGCAGTCCATTATTAGTCTCCTACGAGCAGTACTTC. Residues: CASSPLLVSYEQYF.

This clonotype showed up many times. This sequence joins TRBV20-1 and TRBJ2-7; D is ambiguous. V lost 3 bases and J lost 4, with 10 bases in between. The CDR3 has 12 residues. CDR1 is DFQATT and CDR2 is SNEGSKA in the germline V gene (reference sequence). The CDR3 bases are TGCAGTGCTAGGTCTCACAAGTACGAGCAGTACTTC. The encoded protein is CSARSHKYEQYF.

This clonotype was counted ten times or more. This sequence joins TRBV20-1 and TRBJ2-7; D not resolved. In germline, CDR1 is DFQATT, CDR2 SNEGSKA (reference sequence). V lost 8 bases to trimming and J lost 5 bases, with 13 bases between them. There are 11 residues in the CDR3. The CDR3 sequence is CSLAPTDEQYF. In DNA form, the CDR3 reads TGCAGTTTAGCCCCGACTGACGAGCAGTACTTC.

This clonotype was detected only once. CDR3: CASSLVSPRGAGQTQYF. DNA of the CDR3: TGTGCCAGCAGTTTAGTTTCGCCTCGGGGCGCAGGGCAGACCCAGTACTTC. This sequence joins TRBV28 and TRBJ2-5; perhaps D is TRBD1 or TRBD2 (5 bases each). Trimming shortened V by 2 bases and J by 6 bases, and 22 bases separated the two germline ends. CDR3 size: 17 residues. Germline V lookup: CDR1 MDHEN, CDR2 SYDVKM.

This clonotype appeared many times. The rearrangement uses TRBV2 and TRBJ1-2, with D hard to call. Germline V gene lookup returns CDR1 SNHLY and CDR2 FYNNEI. There are 14 residues in the CDR3. V lost 6 bases and J lost 0, with 11 bases in between. CDR3 in DNA: TGTGCCAGCAGGTTTCGCAAAACTAACTATGGCTACACCTTC. It encodes CASRFRKTNYGYTF.

In its sample, this clonotype was seen many times. The rearrangement links TRBV6-1 to TRBJ1-2; 7 positions agree with TRBD1. The CDR3 length is 14 residues. The V segment lost 2 bases and the J segment 3 bases; nucleotides outside the gene matches: 3. The germline CDR1 and CDR2 sequences are MNHNS and SASEGT. The CDR3 DNA reads TGTGCCAGCAGTGAACAGGGGGATTACTATGGCTACACCTTC. This encodes CASSEQGDYYGYTF.

This clonotype was observed at least ten times. J is TRBJ1-2 and V is TRBV6-1; 9 nucleotides match TRBD1. The junction had 3 bases not matched to a gene; V was cut back by 1 base and J by 6 bases. The length of the CDR3 is 14 residues. Germline CDR1 reads MNHNS; CDR2 reads SASEGT. In DNA, the CDR3 is TGTGCCAGCAGTGAAGGACAGGGGGTACATGGCTACACCTTC. Its translation is CASSEGQGVHGYTF.

This clonotype appeared many times. The chain is built from TRBV15 and TRBJ1-2; D is undetermined. Trimming took off 0 bases at V and 0 bases at J, with 8 bases between the two ends. The CDR3 spans 15 residues. Germline loops: CDR1 LNHNV, CDR2 YYDKDF (reference sequence). CDR3 nucleotide sequence: TGTGCCACCAGCAGAGACCGAACAGCTAACTATGGCTACACCTTC. Protein sequence: CATSRDRTANYGYTF.

The chain is built from TRBV6-1 and TRBJ1-5, with D possibly being TRBD1 (6 bases). The V end lost 5 bases, the J end lost 3 bases, and 14 bases lay between the germline ends. CDR1 is MNHNS and CDR2 is SASEGT in the germline V gene. This CDR3 contains 15 residues. As DNA, the CDR3 is TGTGCCAGCAGTACCCTGGGGGGGGCCAATCAGCCCCAGCATTTT. It specifies CASSTLGGANQPQHF.

This clonotype was detected many times. The rearrangement uses TRBV2 and TRBJ2-7; TRBD1 matches 11 bases. V shed 10 bases, J shed 2 bases, and the junction held 4 bases outside the gene matches. The CDR3 totals 13 residues. Looked up from germline, CDR1 is SNHLY and CDR2 is FYNNEI. The CDR3 DNA is TGTGCCACCCAGGGACAGGGGGCCTACGAGCAGTACTTC. As protein: CATQGQGAYEQYF.

This rearrangement joins TRBV5-1 to TRBJ2-7; D ambiguous. The CDR3 has 13 amino acids. The V gene lost 2 bases and the J gene lost 0 bases, with 6 bases spanning the gap. CDR1 SGHRS and CDR2 YFSETQ come from the germline V gene. CDR3 bases: TGCGCCAGCAGCTTACCGAGCTCCTACGAGCAGTACTTC. It translates to CASSLPSSYEQYF.

This clonotype was observed many times. This chain links TRBV11-2 with TRBJ1-1; TRBD1 agrees at 11 bases. CDR3 length equals 15 residues. Germline V gene sequence: CDR1 SGHAT, CDR2 FQNNGV. V lost 5 bases and J lost 4; bases outside the gene matches: 6. This chain's CDR3 is CASSPGQGEFTEAFF. The CDR3 nucleotides read TGTGCCAGCAGCCCGGGACAGGGGGAATTCACTGAAGCTTTCTTT. Full variable domain (outside the CDR3, taken from reference TRBV11-2 and TRBJ1-1): EAGVAQSPRYKIIEKRQSVAFWCNPISGHATLYWYQQILGQGPKLLIQFQNNGVVDDSQLPKDRFSAERLKGVDSTLKIQPAKLEDSAVYLCASSPGQGEFTEAFFGQGTRLTVV.

This clonotype has ten or more counts. It is likely a read error, because the conserved phenylalanine at the end of the CDR3 is missing. J is TRBJ1-2 and V is TRBV9, with D possibly TRBD1 on 5 matching bases. The length of the CDR3 is 16 residues. Germline values: CDR1 SGDLS, CDR2 YYNGEE. V was trimmed by 4 bases and J by 5 bases, leaving 21 bases between them. The CDR3 loop reads CASSPLGDGPYYGYTS. The DNA of the CDR3 is TGTGCCAGCAGCCCCCTGGGGGACGGGCCTTATTATGGCTACACCTCC.

This clonotype has only a few counts. An end of the junction does not agree with germline; a read error may underlie this. This chain uses TRBV6-1 with TRBJ2-6; TRBD1 or TRBD2 may be the D gene (5 bases each). CDR3 size: 14 residues. The germline gives CDR1 MNHNS, CDR2 SASEGT. The CDR3 sequence: CASSEGPGANALTF. The CDR3 DNA is TGTGCCAGCAGTGAAGGCCCCGGGGCCAACGCCCTGACTTTC.

This clonotype appeared many times. The genes are TRBV7-6 and TRBJ1-3; D perhaps matches TRBD1 (5 bases). The V and J ends lost 5 bases and 0 bases respectively, with 17 bases between them. Looked up from germline, CDR1 is SGHVS and CDR2 is FNYEAQ. The CDR3 has 17 residues. The CDR3 is CASSPRTNLGSGNTIYF. In DNA form, the CDR3 reads TGTGCCAGCAGCCCTCGGACAAACTTAGGCTCTGGAAACACCATATATTTT.

This clonotype was picked up many times. V and J are TRBV15 and TRBJ2-7; TRBD2 matches at 8 bases. The V gene end was trimmed by 0 bases and the J gene end by 7 bases; junction bases not matched to a gene: 5. CDR1 and CDR2 (germline): LNHNV, YYDKDF (reference sequence). This CDR3 comprises 14 residues. This chain's CDR3 is CATSRDLIAGEQYF. Here the CDR3 DNA reads TGTGCCACCAGCAGAGATTTAATAGCGGGAGAGCAGTACTTC.

This clonotype was counted many times. This chain links TRBV7-9 with TRBJ1-1; weak D call: TRBD1 (6 bases). The V gene lost 5 bases and the J gene lost 1 base, with 14 bases spanning the gap. Germline CDR1 and CDR2: SEHNR and FQNEAQ (reference sequence). This CDR3 region has 15 residues. The CDR3 spells CASSPPRDKNTEAFF. CDR3 nucleotides: TGTGCCAGCAGCCCACCTCGGGACAAGAACACTGAAGCTTTCTTT.

This clonotype was seen many times. The CDR3 sequence: CASSVVGQGATGELFF. In DNA, the CDR3 is TGTGCCAGCAGCGTAGTGGGACAGGGGGCCACCGGGGAGCTGTTTTTT. The V and J genes are TRBV9 and TRBJ2-2; TRBD1 agrees at 12 bases. V dropped 0 bases and J dropped 4; count of bases not matched to a gene: 1. The CDR3 is 16 amino acids. The germline CDR1 and CDR2 sequences are SGDLS and YYNGEE.

This clonotype has only one observation. This chain links TRBV6-2 or TRBV6-3 with TRBJ1-5; 8 nucleotides agree with TRBD1. Germline trimming cut 5 bases from V and 3 bases from J; bases unmatched to any gene: 3. The germline V gene has CDR1 MNHEY and CDR2 SVGEGT. This CDR3 has 14 residues. The DNA of the CDR3 is TGTGCCAGCAGTCAACAGGGGGACAATCAGCCCCAGCATTTT. It yields the protein CASSQQGDNQPQHF.

V and J are TRBV6-1 and TRBJ1-1; D is ambiguous. The CDR3 runs 14 residues. The germline V gene has CDR1 MNHNS and CDR2 SASEGT. Trimming removed 5 bases at V and 6 bases at J, with 16 bases between. In nucleotides, the CDR3 is TGTGCCAGCAGTATCCAAAGGTTTACGGCTGAAGCTTTCTTT. Its protein is CASSIQRFTAEAFF.

This clonotype appeared many times. The chain is built from TRBV30 and TRBJ1-3, with D hard to call. The V end was cut by 0 bases, the J end by 4 bases, with 4 bases between. Germline CDR1 and CDR2: GTSNPN and SVGIG (reference sequence). The CDR3 runs 12 residues. The CDR3, as DNA: TGTGCCTGGAGTGTCTCGGGAAACACCATATATTTT. Residues: CAWSVSGNTIYF.

In its sample, this clonotype was seen many times. The chain has TRBV12-3 or TRBV12-4 and TRBJ1-5, with D maybe TRBD1 (5 bases). The CDR3 has 16 residues. V was pared by 3 bases and J by 0 bases, with 12 bases between. The DNA of the CDR3 is TGTGCCAGCAGTTTTCGGGCAGGGAATAGCAATCAGCCCCAGCATTTT. It yields the protein CASSFRAGNSNQPQHF.